This T cell receptor (beta chain) derives from a study of T cell clonality in common variable immunodeficiency. Assay used: immunoSEQ multiplex PCR; TCRdb lists only in-frame clones, some missing. This sample carries 35,000 to 55,000 clones and no singletons, and approximately 0.71% goes to the top ten. There are many counts of this clone. The sequence runs out 3 residues before the end of the CDR3; the remainder is reconstructed from the germline J gene. This CDR3 is built from 14 residues. V shed 2 bases and J shed 2 bases, with 7 bases lying between them. From germline, CDR1 is SGHTA and CDR2 FQGNSA.

Sequenced material: peripheral blood mononuclear cells. The source of this sequence is a person aged 18-70 years in good health. The chain recombines TRBV7-2 with TRBJ1-5; D is uncertain. CDR3 DNA, as far as it was read: TGTGCCAGCAGCTTAAATCCAGGCAATCAGCCC. This encodes CASSLNPGNQP. The full CDR3 protein reads CASSLNPGNQPQHF.